This record looks at one TCR beta chain sequence and its context. This table comes from immunoSEQ multiplex PCR, and its TCRdb copy is limited to in-frame clones, with some not included. The table includes some 16,000 clones, approximately 90% detected once. This entry is derived from a study of PD-L1 blockade in urothelial cancer. Germline loops: CDR1 GTSNPN, CDR2 SVGIG (reference sequence). The CDR3 is 14 amino acids. Trimming removed 3 bases at V and 1 base at J, with 10 bases between. Time point defined: pretreatment peripheral blood. It was locally advanced or metastatic urothelial carcinoma that patients had. Individual patients had between 1 and 8 samples, taken pretreatment and on-treatment.

This specimen was PBMCs, taken around atezolizumab (anti-PD-L1) treatment. The V and J genes are TRBV30 and TRBJ1-5, with a tentative D call TRBD1 (6 bases). The sequence came from a man aged 65 to 85 with urothelial cancer. In DNA form, the CDR3 reads TGTGCCTGGAGGATACAGGGAAGCAATCAGCCCCAGCATTTT. Amino acids: CAWRIQGSNQPQHF.